This passage covers 10 T cell receptor beta chains from one sample sequenced in a study of metastatic and nonmetastatic thyroid tumors. Every patient underwent thyroid surgery untreated. TCRdb reanalyzed the PCR reads with MiXCR. The table lists tens of thousands of clones, roughly a sixth of them singletons. Material for sequencing was tumor tissue. The receptors come from a female donor with papillary thyroid cancer or a benign thyroid nodule (not recorded which). Some clones in this sample may be carry-over from other donors' samples.

The sample holds many counts of this clone. The chain joins TRBV11-1 to TRBJ2-1; TRBD2 matches 7 bases. Losses at the gene ends were 7 bases for V and 0 bases for J; bases not matched to a gene: 15. The CDR3 loop spans 18 amino acids. Germline lookup yields CDR1 SGHAT and CDR2 FQDESV (reference sequence). CDR3 coding DNA: TGTGCCAGCACCGAAACTACTAGCGTCGATAGCTCCTACAATGAGCAGTTCTTC. Amino acid sequence: CASTETTSVDSSYNEQFF.

This clone was detected many times. The chain is built from TRBV5-1 and TRBJ1-6; TRBD1 agrees at 8 bases. The CDR3 is made up of 14 amino acids. Trimming at V came to 4 bases and at J to 10 bases, leaving 7 bases not matched to a gene. CDR1 and CDR2 (germline): SGHRS, YFSETQ. CDR3: CASSQGQGESPLHF. The CDR3 nucleotides are TGCGCCAGCAGCCAAGGACAGGGAGAATCACCCCTCCACTTT. Full variable domain (outside the CDR3, taken from reference TRBV5-1 and TRBJ1-6): KAGVTQTPRYLIKTRGQQVTLSCSPISGHRSVSWYQQTPGQGLQFLFEYFSETQRNKGNFPGRFSGRQFSNSRSEMNVSTLELGDSALYLCASSQGQGESPLHFGNGTRLTVT.

In its sample, this clone was seen a few times. The J gene is TRBJ2-5, the V gene TRBV24-1; possibly TRBD1 for D (5 bases). The V and J ends lost 3 bases and 5 bases respectively, with 12 bases between them. The CDR3 spans 14 residues. Per germline, CDR1 KGHDR and CDR2 SFDVKD. The DNA of the CDR3 is TGTGCCACCAGTGATCCTCAGACAGTCGAGACCCAGTACTTC. Protein product: CATSDPQTVETQYF.

There are many counts of this clone. This chain uses TRBV28 with TRBJ1-3; D unresolved. The germline V and J ends were trimmed by 2 bases and 3 bases, with 2 bases remaining between them. The CDR3 extends over 12 amino acids. The V gene's germline CDR1 is MDHEN and CDR2 SYDVKM. The CDR3 nucleotides read TGTGCCAGCAGTTTAAGTGGAAACACCATATATTTT. Protein sequence: CASSLSGNTIYF.

The chain recombines TRBV7-2 with TRBJ2-3, with D uncertain. The CDR3 is 14 amino acids. Trimming left V 2 bases short and J 5 bases short, with 11 bases between. Germline CDR1 and CDR2: SGHTA and FQGNSA. The CDR3 reads CASSLSLTQDTQYF. CDR3 in DNA: TGTGCCAGCAGCTTATCGTTGACACAAGATACGCAGTATTTT.

This clone showed up many times. V gene TRBV20-1 combines with J gene TRBJ1-5; D is unresolved. This CDR3 region has 14 residues. V lost 0 bases and J 2 bases, leaving 8 bases between the germline ends. Germline V gene data show CDR1 as DFQATT and CDR2 as SNEGSKA (reference sequence). The CDR3 DNA follows: TGCAGTGCTAGAGAGAGGCTCGGCAATCAGCCCCAGCATTTT. Amino acids: CSARERLGNQPQHF.

This clone showed up many times. This chain joins TRBV5-5 and TRBJ2-7; D is possibly TRBD1 (6 bases). Looked up from germline, CDR1 is SGHKS and CDR2 is YYEKEE (reference sequence). The V end was cut by 0 bases, the J end by 2 bases, with 15 bases between. The CDR3 spans 16 residues. Here the CDR3 DNA reads TGTGCCAGCAGCTTGGCTTTGGCAGGGGTAACCTACGAGCAGTACTTC. Translated: CASSLALAGVTYEQYF. The variable domain in full, with the rest retrieved from reference TRBV5-5 and TRBJ2-7, is DAGVTQSPTHLIKTRGQQVTLRCSPISGHKSVSWYQQVLGQGPQFIFQYYEKEERGRGNFPDRFSARQFPNYSSELNVNALLLGDSALYLCASSLALAGVTYEQYFGPGTRLTVT.

In its sample, this clone was seen many times. The chain combines TRBV28 with TRBJ2-7, with 9 positions matching TRBD2. After removal of 4 bases from V and 1 base from J, the junction contained 11 bases not matched to a gene. CDR3 length equals 17 residues. Germline V gene sequence: CDR1 MDHEN, CDR2 SYDVKM. DNA of the CDR3: TGTGCCAGCAGTTCTAACCGACTAGCGGCGCTATCCTACGAGCAGTACTTC. Its translation is CASSSNRLAALSYEQYF.

This clone was counted ten times or more. This chain links TRBV20-1 with TRBJ1-1; 7 bases line up with TRBD1. The trim removed 4 bases at V and 1 base at J, leaving 6 bases unmatched. The CDR3 runs to 14 residues. CDR1 and CDR2 from the germline V gene are DFQATT and SNEGSKA (reference sequence). CDR3 loop: CSANTGAGNTEAFF. DNA of the CDR3: TGCAGTGCTAATACAGGGGCGGGGAACACTGAAGCTTTCTTT.

This clone came up many times. DNA for the CDR3: TGTGCCAGCAGCCAAGATAAGCGGGATACGCAGTATTTT. Its protein is CASSQDKRDTQYF. The chain carries TRBV14 and TRBJ2-3; perhaps TRBD2 as D (5 bases). From germline, CDR1 is SGHDN and CDR2 FVKESK. The CDR3 has 13 amino acids. V gave up 0 bases and J gave up 6 bases, with 7 bases separating them.